This record looks at one TCR beta chain sequence and its context. The target antigen is unknown. Clones were read by immunoSEQ multiplex PCR, and TCRdb kept only the in-frame ones, dropping some. The sample records 35,000 to 50,000 clones, 65% to 85% being singletons. Per the germline V gene, CDR1 is LGHNA and CDR2 is YNFKEQ. Trimming stripped 4 bases from V and 2 bases from J, with 8 bases between. This CDR3 spans 13 amino acids. The sample is drawn from a study of PD-1 blockade in classical Hodgkin lymphoma. Findings and caveats of the study: A significant rise in TCR diversity was seen by C4D1 for CD4+ cells but not for CD8+ cells.

No patient escaped relapse after autologous stem cell transplantation, and brentuximab vedotin exposure varied. The chain joins TRBV4-2 to TRBJ2-5; unclear D gene. The clonotype originates from a human donor with classical Hodgkin lymphoma. Specimen: peripheral blood mononuclear cells (PBMCs), collected before the second cycle of nivolumab. The CDR3 DNA is TGTGCCAGCAGCCCGAGCTTGCAAGAGACCCAGTACTTC. This gives the protein CASSPSLQETQYF.